This TCR beta chain derives from a study of T cell clonality in common variable immunodeficiency. The CDR3 covers 14 residues. The germline CDR1 and CDR2 sequences are SNHLY and FYNNEI. Profiling relied on immunoSEQ multiplex PCR, and the TCRdb table lists in-frame clones only, not all of them. There are tens of thousands of clones in the sample, none observed a single time. As concerns this clone: The CDR3 end is not reached by the read, which stops 3 residues before it; the germline J gene fills it in.

The chain is built from TRBV2 and TRBJ2-3; TRBD2 aligns across 8 bases. Sequencing was carried out using peripheral blood mononuclear cells. The TCR sequence derives from a person aged 18 to 75 in good health. The covered CDR3 bases are TGTGCCAGCAGTGGGACTAGCCGAGAGGAGACG. Its translation: CASSGTSREET. The whole CDR3 sequence is CASSGTSREETQYF.